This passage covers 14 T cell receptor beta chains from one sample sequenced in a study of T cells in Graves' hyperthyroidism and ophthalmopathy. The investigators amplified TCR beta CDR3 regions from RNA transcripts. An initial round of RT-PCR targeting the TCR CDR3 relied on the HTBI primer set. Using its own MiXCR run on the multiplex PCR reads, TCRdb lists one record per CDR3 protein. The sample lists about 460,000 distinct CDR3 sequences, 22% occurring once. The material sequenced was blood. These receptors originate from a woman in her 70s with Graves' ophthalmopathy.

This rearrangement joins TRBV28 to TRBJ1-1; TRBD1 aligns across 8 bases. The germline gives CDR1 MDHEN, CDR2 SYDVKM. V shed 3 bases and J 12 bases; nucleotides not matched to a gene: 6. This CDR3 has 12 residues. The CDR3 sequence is CASSLARGPPFF. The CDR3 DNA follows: TGTGCCAGCAGTTTGGCCAGGGGGCCGCCTTTCTTT.

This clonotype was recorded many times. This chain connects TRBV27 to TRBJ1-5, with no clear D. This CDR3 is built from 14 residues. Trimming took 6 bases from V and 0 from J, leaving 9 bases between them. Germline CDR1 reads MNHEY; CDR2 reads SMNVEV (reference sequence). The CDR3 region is CASSLSGSNQPQHF. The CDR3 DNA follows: TGTGCCAGCAGCTTAAGTGGTAGCAATCAGCCCCAGCATTTT.

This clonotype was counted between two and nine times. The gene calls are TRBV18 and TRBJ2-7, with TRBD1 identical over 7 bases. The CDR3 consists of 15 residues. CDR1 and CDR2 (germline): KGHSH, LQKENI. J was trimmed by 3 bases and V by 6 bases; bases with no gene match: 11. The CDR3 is CASSYSWDSNYEQYF. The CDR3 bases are TGTGCCAGCTCTTACAGTTGGGACAGTAACTACGAGCAGTACTTC.

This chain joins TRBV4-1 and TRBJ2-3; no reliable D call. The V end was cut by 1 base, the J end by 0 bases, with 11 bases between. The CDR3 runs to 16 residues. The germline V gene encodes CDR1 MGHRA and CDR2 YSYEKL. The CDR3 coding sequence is TGCGCCAGCAGCCAAGTCTCTCCTAGTAGCACAGATACGCAGTATTTT. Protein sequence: CASSQVSPSSTDTQYF.

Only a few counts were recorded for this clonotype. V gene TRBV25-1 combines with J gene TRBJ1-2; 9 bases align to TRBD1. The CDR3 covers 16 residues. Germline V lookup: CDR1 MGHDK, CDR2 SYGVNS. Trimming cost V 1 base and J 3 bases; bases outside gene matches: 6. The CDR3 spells CASSEFPGQGHYGYTF. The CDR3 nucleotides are TGTGCCAGCAGTGAATTCCCGGGACAGGGACACTATGGCTACACCTTC.

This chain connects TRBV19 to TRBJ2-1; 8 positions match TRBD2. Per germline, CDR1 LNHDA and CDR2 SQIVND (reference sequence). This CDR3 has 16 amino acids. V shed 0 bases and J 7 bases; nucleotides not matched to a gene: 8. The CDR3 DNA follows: TGTGCCAGTAGTATAGAGGCGGGAGGTGATTGGAATGAGCAGTTCTTC. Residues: CASSIEAGGDWNEQFF.

CDR3 region: CASMGLNTGELFF. For the CDR3, the DNA is TGTGCCAGCATGGGCCTGAACACCGGGGAGCTGTTTTTT. This sequence joins TRBV28 and TRBJ2-2, with D hard to call. V was pared by 7 bases and J by 1 base, with 7 bases between. CDR1 is MDHEN and CDR2 is SYDVKM in the germline V gene. This CDR3 comprises 13 residues.

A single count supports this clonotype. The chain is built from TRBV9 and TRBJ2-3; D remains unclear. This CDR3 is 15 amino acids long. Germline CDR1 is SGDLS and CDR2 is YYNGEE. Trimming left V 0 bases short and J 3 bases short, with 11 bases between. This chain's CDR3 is CASSVDPVRTDTQYF. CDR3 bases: TGTGCCAGCAGCGTAGACCCCGTACGAACAGATACGCAGTATTTT.

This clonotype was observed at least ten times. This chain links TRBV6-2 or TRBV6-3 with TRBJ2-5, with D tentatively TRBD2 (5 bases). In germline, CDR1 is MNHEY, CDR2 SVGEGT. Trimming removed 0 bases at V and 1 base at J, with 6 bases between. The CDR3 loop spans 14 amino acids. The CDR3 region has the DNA TGTGCCAGCAGTTACTCGAGGGTCCAAGAGACCCAGTACTTC. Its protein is CASSYSRVQETQYF.

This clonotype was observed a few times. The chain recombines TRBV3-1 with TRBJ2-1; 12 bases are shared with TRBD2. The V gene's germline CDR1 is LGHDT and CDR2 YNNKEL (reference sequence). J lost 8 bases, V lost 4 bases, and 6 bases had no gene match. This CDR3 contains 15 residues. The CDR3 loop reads CASSLRLAGEHEQFF. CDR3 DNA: TGTGCCAGCAGCCTCCGACTAGCGGGAGAACATGAGCAGTTCTTC.

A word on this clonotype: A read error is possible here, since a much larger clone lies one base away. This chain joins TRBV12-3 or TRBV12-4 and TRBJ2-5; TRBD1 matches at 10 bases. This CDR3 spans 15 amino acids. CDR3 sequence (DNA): TGTGCCAGCAGGGGGACAGGGGAACTCCAAGAGGCCCAGTACTTC. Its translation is CASRGTGELQEAQYF.

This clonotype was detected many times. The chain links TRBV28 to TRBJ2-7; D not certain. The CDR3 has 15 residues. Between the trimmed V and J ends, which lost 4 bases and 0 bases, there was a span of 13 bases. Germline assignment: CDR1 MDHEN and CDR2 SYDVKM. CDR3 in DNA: TGTGCCAGCAGTTGGGCAGGTGTAGGCTCCTACGAGCAGTACTTC. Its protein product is CASSWAGVGSYEQYF.

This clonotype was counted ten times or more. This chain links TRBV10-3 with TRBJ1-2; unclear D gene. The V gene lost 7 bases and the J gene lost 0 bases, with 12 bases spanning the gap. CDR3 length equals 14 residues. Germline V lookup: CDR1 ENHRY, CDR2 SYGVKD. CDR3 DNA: TGTGCCATCAAAATGGGCGGTTCTAACTATGGCTACACCTTC. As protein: CAIKMGGSNYGYTF.

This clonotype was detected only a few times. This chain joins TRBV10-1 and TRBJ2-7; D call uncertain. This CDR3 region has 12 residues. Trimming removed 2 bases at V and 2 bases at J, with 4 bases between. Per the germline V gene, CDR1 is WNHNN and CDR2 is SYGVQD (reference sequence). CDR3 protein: CASSENTYEQYF. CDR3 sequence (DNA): TGCGCCAGCAGTGAGAATACCTACGAGCAGTACTTC.